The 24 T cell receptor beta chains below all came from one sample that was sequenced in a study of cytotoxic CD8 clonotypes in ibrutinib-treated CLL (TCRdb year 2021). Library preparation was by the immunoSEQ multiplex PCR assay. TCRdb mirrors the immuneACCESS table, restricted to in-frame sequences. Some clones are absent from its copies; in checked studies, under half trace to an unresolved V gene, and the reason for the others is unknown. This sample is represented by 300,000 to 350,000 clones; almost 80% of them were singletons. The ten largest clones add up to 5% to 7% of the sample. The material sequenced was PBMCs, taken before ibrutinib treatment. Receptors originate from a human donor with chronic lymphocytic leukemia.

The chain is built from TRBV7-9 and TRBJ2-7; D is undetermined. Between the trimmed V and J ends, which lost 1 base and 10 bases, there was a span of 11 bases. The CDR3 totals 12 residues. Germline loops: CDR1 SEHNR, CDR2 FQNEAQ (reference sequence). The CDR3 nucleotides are TGTGCCAGCAGCTTAGGTGGATACAACCAGTACTTC. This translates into CASSLGGYNQYF.

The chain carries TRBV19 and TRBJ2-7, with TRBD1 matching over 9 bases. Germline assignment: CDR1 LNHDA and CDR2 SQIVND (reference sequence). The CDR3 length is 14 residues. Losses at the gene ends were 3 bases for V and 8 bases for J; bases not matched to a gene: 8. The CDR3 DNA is TGTGCCAGTAGTATCGGACAGGGGATAACCCAGCAGTACTTC. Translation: CASSIGQGITQQYF. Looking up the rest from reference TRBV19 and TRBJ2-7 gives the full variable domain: DGGITQSPKYLFRKEGQNVTLSCEQNLNHDAMYWYRQDPGQGLRLIYYSQIVNDFQKGDIAEGYSVSREKKESFPLTVTSAQKNPTAFYLCASSIGQGITQQYFGPGTRLTVT.

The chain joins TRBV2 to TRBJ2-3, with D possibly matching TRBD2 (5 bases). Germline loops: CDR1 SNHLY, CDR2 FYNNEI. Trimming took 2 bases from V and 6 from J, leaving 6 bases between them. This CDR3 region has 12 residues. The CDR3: CASSESGDTQYF. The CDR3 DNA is TGTGCCAGCAGTGAATCGGGGGATACGCAGTATTTT.

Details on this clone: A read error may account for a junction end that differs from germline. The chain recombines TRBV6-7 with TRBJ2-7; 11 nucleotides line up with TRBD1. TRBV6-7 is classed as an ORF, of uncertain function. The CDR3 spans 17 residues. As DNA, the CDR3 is TGTGCCAGCAACCTACTTCCGGACAGGGGGCATATCTACGAGCGGTACTTC. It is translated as CASNLLPDRGHIYERYF.

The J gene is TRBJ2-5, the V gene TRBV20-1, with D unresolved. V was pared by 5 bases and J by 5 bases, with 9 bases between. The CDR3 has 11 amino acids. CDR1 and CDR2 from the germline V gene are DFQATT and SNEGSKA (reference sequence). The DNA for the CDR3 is TGCAGTGCTTCGAACGTTGAGACCCAGTACTTC. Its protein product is CSASNVETQYF.

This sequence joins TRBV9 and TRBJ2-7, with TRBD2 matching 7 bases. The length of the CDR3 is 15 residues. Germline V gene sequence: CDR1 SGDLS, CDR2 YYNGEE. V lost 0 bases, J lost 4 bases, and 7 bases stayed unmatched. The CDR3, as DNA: TGTGCCAGCAGCGTAGGGGCGGGAGCTCGATACGAGCAGTACTTC. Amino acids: CASSVGAGARYEQYF.

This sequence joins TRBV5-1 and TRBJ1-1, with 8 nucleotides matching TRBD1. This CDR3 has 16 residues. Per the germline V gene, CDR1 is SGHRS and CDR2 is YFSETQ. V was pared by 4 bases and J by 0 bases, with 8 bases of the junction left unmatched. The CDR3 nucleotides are TGCGCCAGCAGCAAAGACAGGGGTGGCATGAACACTGAAGCTTTCTTT. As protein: CASSKDRGGMNTEAFF.

CDR3 region: CASSYRILAGTYEQYF. Written as DNA, the CDR3 is TGTGCCAGCAGTTACCGAATACTAGCGGGGACCTACGAGCAGTACTTC. The chain recombines TRBV6-5 with TRBJ2-7, with 10 bases aligning to TRBD2. Germline V gives CDR1 MNHEY, CDR2 SVGAGI. The CDR3 is 16 residues long. The junction had 6 bases not matched to a gene; V was cut back by 2 bases and J by 2 bases.

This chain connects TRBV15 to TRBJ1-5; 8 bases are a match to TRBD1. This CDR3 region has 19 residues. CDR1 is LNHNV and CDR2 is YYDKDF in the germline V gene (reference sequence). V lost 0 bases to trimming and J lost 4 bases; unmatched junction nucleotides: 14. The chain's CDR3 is CATSRDYGQGAYGNQPQHF. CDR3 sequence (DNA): TGTGCCACCAGCAGAGATTATGGGCAGGGGGCGTATGGGAATCAGCCCCAGCATTTT.

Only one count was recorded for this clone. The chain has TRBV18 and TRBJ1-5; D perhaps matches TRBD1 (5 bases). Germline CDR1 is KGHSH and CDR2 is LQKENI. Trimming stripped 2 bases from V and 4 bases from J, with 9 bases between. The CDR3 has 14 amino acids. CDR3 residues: CASSPGAANQPQHF. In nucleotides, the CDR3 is TGTGCCAGCTCACCAGGGGCCGCAAATCAGCCCCAGCATTTT.

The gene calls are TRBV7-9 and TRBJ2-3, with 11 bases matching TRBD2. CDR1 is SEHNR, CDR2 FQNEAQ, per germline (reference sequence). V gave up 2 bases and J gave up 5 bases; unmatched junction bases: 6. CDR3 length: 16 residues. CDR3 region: CASSLLLAGAVDTQYF. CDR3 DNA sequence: TGTGCCAGCAGCTTATTACTAGCGGGAGCGGTAGATACGCAGTATTTT.

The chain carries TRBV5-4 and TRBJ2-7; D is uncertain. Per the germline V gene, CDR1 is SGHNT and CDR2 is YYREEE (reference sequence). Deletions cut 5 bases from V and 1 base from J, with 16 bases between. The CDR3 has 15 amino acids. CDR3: CASSPGPWESYEQYF. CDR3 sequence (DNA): TGTGCCAGCAGTCCCGGCCCCTGGGAATCCTACGAGCAGTACTTC.

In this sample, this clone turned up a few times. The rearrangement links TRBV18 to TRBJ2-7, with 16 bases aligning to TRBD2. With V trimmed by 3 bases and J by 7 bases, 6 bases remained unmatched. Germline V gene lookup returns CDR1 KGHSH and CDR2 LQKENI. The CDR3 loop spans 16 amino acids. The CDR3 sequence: CASSPGLAGGVGEQYF. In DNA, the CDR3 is TGTGCCAGCTCACCGGGACTAGCGGGAGGGGTTGGAGAGCAGTACTTC.

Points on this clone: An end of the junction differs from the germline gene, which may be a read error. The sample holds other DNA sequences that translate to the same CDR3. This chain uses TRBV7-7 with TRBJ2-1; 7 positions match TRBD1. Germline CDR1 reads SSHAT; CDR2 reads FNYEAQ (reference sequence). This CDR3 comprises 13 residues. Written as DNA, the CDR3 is TGTGCTAGCAGCTTAGACAGGGCCAATGAGCAGTTCTTC. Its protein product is CASSLDRANEQFF. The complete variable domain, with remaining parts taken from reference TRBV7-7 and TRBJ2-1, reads GAGVSQSPRYKVTKRGQDVTLRCDPISSHATLYWYQQALGQGPEFLTYFNYEAQPDKSGLPSDRFSAERPEGSISTLTIQRTEQRDSAMYRCASSLDRANEQFFGPGTRLTVL.

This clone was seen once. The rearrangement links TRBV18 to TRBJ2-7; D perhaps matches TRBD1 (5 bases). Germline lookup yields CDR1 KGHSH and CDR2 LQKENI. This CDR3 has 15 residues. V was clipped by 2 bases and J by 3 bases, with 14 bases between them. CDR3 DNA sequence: TGTGCCAGCTCACCATATTTTCAGGGAAACTACGAGCAGTACTTC. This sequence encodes CASSPYFQGNYEQYF. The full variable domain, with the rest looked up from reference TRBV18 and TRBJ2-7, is NAGVMQNPRHLVRRRGQEARLRCSPMKGHSHVYWYRQLPEEGLKFMVYLQKENIIDESGMPKERFSAEFPKEGPSILRIQQVVRGDSAAYFCASSPYFQGNYEQYFGPGTRLTVT.

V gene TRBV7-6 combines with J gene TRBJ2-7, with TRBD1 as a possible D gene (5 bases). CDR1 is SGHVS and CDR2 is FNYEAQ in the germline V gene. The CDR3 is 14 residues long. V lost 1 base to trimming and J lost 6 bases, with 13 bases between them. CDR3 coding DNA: TGTGCCAGCAGCTTAGAGCATAGGGGCGGCGAGCAGTACTTC. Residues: CASSLEHRGGEQYF.

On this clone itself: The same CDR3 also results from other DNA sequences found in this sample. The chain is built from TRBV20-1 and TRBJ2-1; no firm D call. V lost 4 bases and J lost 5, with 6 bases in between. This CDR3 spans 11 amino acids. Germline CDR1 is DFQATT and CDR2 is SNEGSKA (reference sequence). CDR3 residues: CSATLNNEQFF. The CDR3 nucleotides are TGCAGTGCTACATTAAACAATGAGCAGTTCTTC.

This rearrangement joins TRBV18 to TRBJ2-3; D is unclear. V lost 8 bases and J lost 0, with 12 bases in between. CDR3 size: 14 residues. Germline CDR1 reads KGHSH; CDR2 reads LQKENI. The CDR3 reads CASRGRTSTDTQYF. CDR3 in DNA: TGTGCCAGCCGTGGACGAACTAGCACAGATACGCAGTATTTT.

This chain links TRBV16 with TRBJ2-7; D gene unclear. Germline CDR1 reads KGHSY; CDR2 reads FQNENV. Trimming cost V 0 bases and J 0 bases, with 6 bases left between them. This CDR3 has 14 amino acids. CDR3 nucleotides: TGTGCCAGCAGCCAATCGAGGAGCTCCTACGAGCAGTACTTC. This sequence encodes CASSQSRSSYEQYF.

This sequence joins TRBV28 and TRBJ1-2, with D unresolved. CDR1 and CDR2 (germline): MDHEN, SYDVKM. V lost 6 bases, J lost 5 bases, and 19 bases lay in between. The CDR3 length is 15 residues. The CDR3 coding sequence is TGTGCCAGCAGCCCTAAGCGTTCCCCGTATTATGGCTACACCTTC. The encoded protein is CASSPKRSPYYGYTF.

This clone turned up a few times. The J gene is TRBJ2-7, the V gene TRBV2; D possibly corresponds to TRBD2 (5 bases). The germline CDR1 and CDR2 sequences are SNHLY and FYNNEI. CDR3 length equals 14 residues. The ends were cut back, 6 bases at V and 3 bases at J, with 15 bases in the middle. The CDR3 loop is CASSTLRGYYEQYF. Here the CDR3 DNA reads TGTGCCAGCAGCACCCTTCGGGGTTACTACGAGCAGTACTTC.

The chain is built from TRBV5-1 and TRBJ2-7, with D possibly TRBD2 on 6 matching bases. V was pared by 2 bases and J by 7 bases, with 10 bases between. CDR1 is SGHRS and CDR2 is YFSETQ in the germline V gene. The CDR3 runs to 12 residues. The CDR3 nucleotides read TGCGCCAGCAGCTTAGATGGGGGGGAGCAGTACTTC. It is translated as CASSLDGGEQYF.

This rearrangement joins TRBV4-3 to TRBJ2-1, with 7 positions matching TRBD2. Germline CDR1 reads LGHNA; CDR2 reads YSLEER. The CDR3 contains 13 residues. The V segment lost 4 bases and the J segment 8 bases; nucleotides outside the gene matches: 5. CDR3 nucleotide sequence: TGCGCCAGCAGCCCAAGGGGAGGGCATGAGCAGTTCTTC. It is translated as CASSPRGGHEQFF.

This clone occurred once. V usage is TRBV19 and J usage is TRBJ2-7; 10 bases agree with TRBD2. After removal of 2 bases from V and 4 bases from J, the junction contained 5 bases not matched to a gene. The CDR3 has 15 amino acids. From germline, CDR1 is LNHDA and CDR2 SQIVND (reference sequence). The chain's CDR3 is CASSISPSGSYEQYF. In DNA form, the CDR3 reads TGTGCCAGTAGTATATCGCCTAGCGGGAGTTACGAGCAGTACTTC.